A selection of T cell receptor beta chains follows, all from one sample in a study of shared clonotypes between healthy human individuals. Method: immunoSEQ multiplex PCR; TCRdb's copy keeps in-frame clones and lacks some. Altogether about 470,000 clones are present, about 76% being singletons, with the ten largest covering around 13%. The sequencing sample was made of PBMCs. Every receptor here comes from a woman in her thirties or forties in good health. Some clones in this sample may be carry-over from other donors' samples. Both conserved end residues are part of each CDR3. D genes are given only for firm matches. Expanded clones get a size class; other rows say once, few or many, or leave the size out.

CAISEPGAYNEQFF,TGTGCCATCAGTGAGCCGGGGGCGTACAATGAGCAGTTCTTC,TRBV10-3,-,TRBJ2-1,once
CASSFGTGGRGTDTQYF,TGCGCCAGCAGCTTTGGGACAGGGGGAAGGGGCACAGATACGCAGTATTTT,TRBV5-1,TRBD1,TRBJ2-3,-
CASSLKLADTGELFF,TGTGCCAGCAGCTTAAAGCTAGCCGACACCGGGGAGCTGTTTTTT,TRBV7-3,-,TRBJ2-2,-
CASSLGSGTDYGYTF,TGCGCCAGCAGCTTGGGGTCCGGGACAGATTATGGCTACACCTTC,TRBV5-1,TRBD1,TRBJ1-2,-
CASSSGRAGVNQPQHF,TGTGCCAGTAGTTCCGGTCGGGCCGGTGTCAATCAGCCCCAGCATTTT,TRBV19,-,TRBJ1-5,-
CASSVAASGSDEQFF,TGTGCCAGCAGCGTAGCGGCTAGCGGGAGCGATGAGCAGTTCTTC,TRBV9,TRBD2,TRBJ2-1,-
CASSSTGPESLIYGYTF,TGTGCCAGCAGCTCAACAGGCCCCGAGTCCCTAATTTATGGCTACACCTTC,TRBV7-9,-,TRBJ1-2,-
CASSWPGLAFYEQYF,TGTGCCAGCAGCTGGCCGGGACTAGCGTTCTACGAGCAGTACTTC,TRBV28,TRBD2,TRBJ2-7,once
CASSDRAARSGNTIYF,TGTGCCAGCAGTGACAGGGCGGCTCGCTCTGGAAACACCATATATTTT,TRBV6-1,-,TRBJ1-3,-
CATSTGGRSSPLHF,TGTGCCACCAGCACAGGGGGACGCAGTTCACCCCTCCACTTT,TRBV15,TRBD1,TRBJ1-6,-
CASNVAGGYNEQFF,TGTGCCAGCAATGTTGCGGGGGGGTACAATGAGCAGTTCTTC,TRBV25-1,TRBD2,TRBJ2-1,-
CASSSSTGATYYGYTF,TGTGCCAGCAGTTCCTCGACAGGGGCCACCTACTATGGCTACACCTTC,TRBV6-6,TRBD1,TRBJ1-2,once
CASSHEQGIDGYTF,TGCGCCAGCAGCCACGAACAGGGGATCGATGGCTACACCTTC,TRBV4-3,TRBD1,TRBJ1-2,-
CASSSRTSLSSYEQYF,TGTGCCAGCAGCTCGCGGACTAGCCTGTCTTCCTACGAGCAGTACTTC,TRBV5-5,TRBD2,TRBJ2-7,-
CASGLASGSGYTF,TGTGCCAGCGGACTTGCGAGTGGCAGTGGCTACACCTTC,TRBV28,-,TRBJ1-2,few
CASRPGLERGFYEQYF,TGTGCCAGCAGGCCGGGACTAGAAAGGGGTTTTTACGAGCAGTACTTC,TRBV7-2,TRBD2,TRBJ2-7,-
CASSPEGGLGSPLHF,TGTGCCAGCTCACCAGAGGGGGGGCTAGGCTCACCCCTCCACTTT,TRBV18,-,TRBJ1-6,-
CASSVSSGSDTQYF,TGTGCCAGCAGCGTAAGTAGCGGGTCAGATACGCAGTATTTT,TRBV9,TRBD2,TRBJ2-3,-
CASARYSANTGELFF,TGCGCCAGCGCTCGCTATTCCGCGAACACCGGGGAGCTGTTTTTT,TRBV5-1,-,TRBJ2-2,-
CASSSPARGGTEAFF,TGTGCCAGCAGCTCCCCCGCCCGGGGGGGCACTGAAGCTTTCTTT,TRBV5-6,-,TRBJ1-1,once
CASSETQRECEQFF,TGCGCCAGCAGTGAGACGCAGCGGGAATGTGAGCAGTTCTTC,TRBV10-1,TRBD2,TRBJ2-1,-
CASSPEDRYTEAFF,TGTGCCAGCAGCCCAGAAGACAGGTACACTGAAGCTTTCTTT,TRBV28,-,TRBJ1-1,-
CASSLYSGETQYF,TGTGCCAGCAGTTTATACTCAGGAGAGACCCAGTACTTC,TRBV28,-,TRBJ2-5,-
CASSPQSTDTQYF,TGTGCCAGCAGCCCCCAGAGCACAGATACGCAGTATTTT,TRBV7-2,-,TRBJ2-3,once
CASSLKGDRDVSQGGYTF,TGTGCCAGCAGTTTAAAGGGAGATCGGGACGTCTCTCAGGGAGGCTACACCTTC,TRBV21-1,-,TRBJ1-2,-
CATSRAGNYGYTF,TGTGCCACCAGCAGAGCGGGGAACTATGGCTACACCTTC,TRBV15,-,TRBJ1-2,-
CASSYLGQGSREQYF,TGTGCCAGCAGTTACCTGGGACAGGGGTCACGCGAGCAGTACTTC,TRBV6-6,TRBD1,TRBJ2-7,-
CASSVQPGPQGDGYTF,TGTGCCAGCAGTGTCCAACCGGGGCCCCAGGGGGATGGCTACACCTTC,TRBV28,TRBD1,TRBJ1-2,-
CSAANREGNTEAFF,TGCAGCGCCGCAAACAGGGAGGGGAACACTGAAGCTTTCTTT,TRBV29-1,-,TRBJ1-1,-
CATSREQANYGYTF,TGTGCCACCAGCAGAGAACAGGCTAACTATGGCTACACCTTC,TRBV15,-,TRBJ1-2,-
CASSQKRTGHEQYF,TGCGCCAGCAGCCAAAAAAGGACAGGGCACGAGCAGTACTTC,TRBV4-3,TRBD1,TRBJ2-7,-
CASSKDSRGGSTEAFF,TGTGCCAGCAGTAAGGACAGTAGGGGTGGATCCACTGAAGCTTTCTTT,TRBV6-6,-,TRBJ1-1,-
CASSLGLNGLLTDTQYF,TGTGCCAGCAGCTTAGGTCTGAACGGGCTATTAACAGATACGCAGTATTTT,TRBV7-9,-,TRBJ2-3,-
CASSLGAGTEYTTQETQYF,TGTGCCAGCAGCTTAGGGGCCGGGACAGAATATACTACTCAAGAGACCCAGTACTTC,TRBV7-9,TRBD1,TRBJ2-5,-
CASSTNRGLEQYF,TGTGCAAGCAGCACCAACAGGGGGCTCGAGCAGTACTTC,TRBV7-2,TRBD1,TRBJ2-7,many
CASSLRHLGYTF,TGTGCCAGCAGTTTAAGGCATCTGGGCTACACCTTC,TRBV28,-,TRBJ1-2,-
CASSEMFSGNTIYF,TGTGCCAGCAGTGAAATGTTCTCTGGAAACACCATATATTTT,TRBV2,-,TRBJ1-3,-
CASSPTGSGGGYEQYF,TGCGCCAGCAGCCCCACTGGGAGCGGGGGGGGCTACGAGCAGTACTTC,TRBV5-1,TRBD2,TRBJ2-7,-
CASSLVGPTVGYTF,TGTGCCAGCAGCTTAGTGGGGCCAACGGTTGGCTACACCTTC,TRBV7-9,-,TRBJ1-2,many
CASTLGRGANYGYTF,TGCGCCAGCACCCTCGGCCGGGGGGCCAACTATGGCTACACCTTC,TRBV5-1,-,TRBJ1-2,-
CAWGPDFSRAFF,TGTGCCTGGGGGCCTGACTTCAGTAGGGCTTTCTTT,TRBV30,-,TRBJ1-1,-